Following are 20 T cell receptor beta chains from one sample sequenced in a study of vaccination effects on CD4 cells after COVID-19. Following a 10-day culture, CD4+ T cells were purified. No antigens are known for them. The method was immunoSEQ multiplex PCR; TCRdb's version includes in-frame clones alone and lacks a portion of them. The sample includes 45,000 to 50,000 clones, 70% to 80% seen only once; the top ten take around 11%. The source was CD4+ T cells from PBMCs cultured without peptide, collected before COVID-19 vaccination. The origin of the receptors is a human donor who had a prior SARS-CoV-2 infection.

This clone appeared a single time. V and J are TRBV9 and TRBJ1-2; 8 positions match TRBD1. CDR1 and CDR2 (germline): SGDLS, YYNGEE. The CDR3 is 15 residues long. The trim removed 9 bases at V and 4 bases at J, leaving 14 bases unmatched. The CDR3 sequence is CAILSSKQGGYGYTF. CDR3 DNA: TGTGCCATTTTGTCTTCAAAACAGGGGGGCTATGGCTACACCTTC.

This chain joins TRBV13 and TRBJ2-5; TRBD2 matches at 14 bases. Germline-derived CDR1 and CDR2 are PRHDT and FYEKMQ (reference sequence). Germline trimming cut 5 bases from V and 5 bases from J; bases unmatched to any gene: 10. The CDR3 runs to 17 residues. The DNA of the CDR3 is TGTGCCAGCAGCCTGGGACTAGCGGGAGCACAGGGGGAGACCCAGTACTTC. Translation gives CASSLGLAGAQGETQYF.

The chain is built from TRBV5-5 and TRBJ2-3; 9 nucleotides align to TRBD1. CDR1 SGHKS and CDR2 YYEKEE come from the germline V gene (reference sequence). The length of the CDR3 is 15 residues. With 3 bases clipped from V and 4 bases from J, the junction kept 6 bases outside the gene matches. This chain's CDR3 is CASSSGQGSSDTQYF. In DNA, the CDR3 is TGTGCCAGCAGCTCAGGACAGGGGTCGTCAGATACGCAGTATTTT.

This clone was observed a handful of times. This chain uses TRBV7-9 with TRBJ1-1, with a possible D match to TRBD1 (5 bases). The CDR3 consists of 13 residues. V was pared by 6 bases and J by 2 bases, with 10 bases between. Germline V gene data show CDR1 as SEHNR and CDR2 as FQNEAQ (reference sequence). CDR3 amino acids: CASSYDSNTEAFF. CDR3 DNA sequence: TGTGCCAGCAGTTATGACAGCAACACTGAAGCTTTCTTT. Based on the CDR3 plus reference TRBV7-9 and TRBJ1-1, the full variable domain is DTGVSQNPRHKITKRGQNVTFRCDPISEHNRLYWYRQTLGQGPEFLTYFQNEAQLEKSRLLSDRFSAERPKGSFSTLEIQRTEQGDSAMYLCASSYDSNTEAFFGQGTRLTVV.

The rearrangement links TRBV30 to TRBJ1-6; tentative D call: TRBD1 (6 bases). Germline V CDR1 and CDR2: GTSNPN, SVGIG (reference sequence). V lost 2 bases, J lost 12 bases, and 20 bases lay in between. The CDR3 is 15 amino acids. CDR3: CAWSPVQGYYGPLHF. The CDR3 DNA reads TGTGCCTGGAGTCCAGTACAGGGCTACTATGGACCCCTCCACTTT.

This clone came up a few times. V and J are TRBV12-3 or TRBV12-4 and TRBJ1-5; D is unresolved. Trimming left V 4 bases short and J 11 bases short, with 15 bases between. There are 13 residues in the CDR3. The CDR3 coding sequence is TGTGCCAGCAGTTGGACTCTTGATCCAGCCCAGCATTTT. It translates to CASSWTLDPAQHF.

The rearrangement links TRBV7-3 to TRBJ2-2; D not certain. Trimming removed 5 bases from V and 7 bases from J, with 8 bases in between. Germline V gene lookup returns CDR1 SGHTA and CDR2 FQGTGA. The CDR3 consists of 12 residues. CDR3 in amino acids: CASSKLNGELFF. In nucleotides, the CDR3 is TGTGCCAGCAGCAAATTAAACGGGGAGCTGTTTTTT.

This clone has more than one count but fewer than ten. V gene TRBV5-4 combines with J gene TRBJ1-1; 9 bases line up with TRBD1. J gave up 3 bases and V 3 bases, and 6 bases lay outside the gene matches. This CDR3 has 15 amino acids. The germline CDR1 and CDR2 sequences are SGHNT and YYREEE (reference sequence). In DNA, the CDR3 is TGTGCCAGCAGCTCAAACAGGGGGCGGGACACTGAAGCTTTCTTT. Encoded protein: CASSSNRGRDTEAFF. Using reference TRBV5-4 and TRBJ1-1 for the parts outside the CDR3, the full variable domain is ETGVTQSPTHLIKTRGQQVTLRCSSQSGHNTVSWYQQALGQGPQFIFQYYREEENGRGNFPPRFSGLQFPNYSSELNVNALELDDSALYLCASSSNRGRDTEAFFGQGTRLTVV.

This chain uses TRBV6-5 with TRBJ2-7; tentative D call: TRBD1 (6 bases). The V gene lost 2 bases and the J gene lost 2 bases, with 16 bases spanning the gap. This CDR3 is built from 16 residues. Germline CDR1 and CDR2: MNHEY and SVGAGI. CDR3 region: CASSYDPRGATYEQYF. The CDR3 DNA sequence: TGTGCCAGCAGTTACGATCCCAGGGGCGCGACCTACGAGCAGTACTTC.

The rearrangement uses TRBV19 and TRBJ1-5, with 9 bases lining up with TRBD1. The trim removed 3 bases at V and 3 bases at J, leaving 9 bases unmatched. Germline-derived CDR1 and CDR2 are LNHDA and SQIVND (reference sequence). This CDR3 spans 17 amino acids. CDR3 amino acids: CASSILRGQGFNQPQHF. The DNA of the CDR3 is TGTGCCAGTAGTATCCTGAGGGGACAGGGATTCAATCAGCCCCAGCATTTT. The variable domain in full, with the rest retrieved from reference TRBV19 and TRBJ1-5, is DGGITQSPKYLFRKEGQNVTLSCEQNLNHDAMYWYRQDPGQGLRLIYYSQIVNDFQKGDIAEGYSVSREKKESFPLTVTSAQKNPTAFYLCASSILRGQGFNQPQHFGDGTRLSIL.

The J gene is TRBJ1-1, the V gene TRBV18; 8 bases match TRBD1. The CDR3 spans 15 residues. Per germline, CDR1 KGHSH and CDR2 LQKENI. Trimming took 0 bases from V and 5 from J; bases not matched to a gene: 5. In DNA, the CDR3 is TGTGCCAGCTCACCACCGACAGGGGTAGGGACTGAAGCTTTCTTT. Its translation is CASSPPTGVGTEAFF.

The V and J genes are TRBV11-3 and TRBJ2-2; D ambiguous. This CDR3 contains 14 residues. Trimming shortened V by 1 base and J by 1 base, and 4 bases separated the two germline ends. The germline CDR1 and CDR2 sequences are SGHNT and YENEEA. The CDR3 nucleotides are TGTGCCAGCAGCTTAGGGGGGAACACCGGGGAGCTGTTTTTT. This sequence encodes CASSLGGNTGELFF.

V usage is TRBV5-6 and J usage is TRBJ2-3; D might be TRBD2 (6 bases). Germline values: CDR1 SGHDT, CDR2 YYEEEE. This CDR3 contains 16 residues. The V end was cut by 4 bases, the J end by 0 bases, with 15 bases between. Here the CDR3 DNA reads TGTGCCAGCAGCCCTTGGGTAGCGGCAAGCACAGATACGCAGTATTTT. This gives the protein CASSPWVAASTDTQYF.

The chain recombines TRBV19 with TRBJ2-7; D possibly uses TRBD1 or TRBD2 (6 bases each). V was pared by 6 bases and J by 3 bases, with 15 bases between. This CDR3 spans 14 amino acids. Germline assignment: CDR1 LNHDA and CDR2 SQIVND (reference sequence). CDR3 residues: CASRTGAPLYEQYF. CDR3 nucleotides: TGTGCCAGTAGAACGGGGGCGCCTCTCTACGAGCAGTACTTC.

The CDR3 region is CASSHSTGELFF. As DNA, the CDR3 is TGTGCCAGCAGCCACAGTACCGGGGAGCTGTTTTTT. This chain connects TRBV7-8 to TRBJ2-2; D not certain. This CDR3 is built from 12 residues. The V gene's germline CDR1 is SGHVS and CDR2 FQNEAQ. The V gene lost 5 bases and the J gene lost 5 bases, with 6 bases spanning the gap. The full variable domain, its missing parts supplied by reference TRBV7-8 and TRBJ2-2, is GAGVSQSPRYKVAKRGQDVALRCDPISGHVSLFWYQQALGQGPEFLTYFQNEAQLDKSGLPSDRFFAERPEGSVSTLKIQRTQQEDSAVYLCASSHSTGELFFGEGSRLTVL.

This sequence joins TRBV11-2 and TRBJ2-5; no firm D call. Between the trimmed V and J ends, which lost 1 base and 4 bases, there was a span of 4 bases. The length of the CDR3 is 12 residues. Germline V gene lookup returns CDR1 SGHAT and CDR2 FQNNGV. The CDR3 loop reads CASSLVGETQYF. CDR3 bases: TGTGCCAGCAGCTTAGTCGGAGAGACCCAGTACTTC.

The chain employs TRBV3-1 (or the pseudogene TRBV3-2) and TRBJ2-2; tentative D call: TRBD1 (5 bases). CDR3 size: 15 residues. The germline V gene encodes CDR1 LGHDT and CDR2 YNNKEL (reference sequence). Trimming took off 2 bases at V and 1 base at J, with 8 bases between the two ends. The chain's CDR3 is CASSQLDRNTGELFF. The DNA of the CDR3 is TGTGCCAGCAGCCAACTTGACAGGAACACCGGGGAGCTGTTTTTT.

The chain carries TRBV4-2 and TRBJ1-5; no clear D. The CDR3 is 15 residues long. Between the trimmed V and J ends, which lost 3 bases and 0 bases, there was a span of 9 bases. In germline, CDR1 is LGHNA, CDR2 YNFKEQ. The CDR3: CASSQFRYSNQPQHF. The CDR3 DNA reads TGTGCCAGCAGCCAGTTTCGGTATAGCAATCAGCCCCAGCATTTT.

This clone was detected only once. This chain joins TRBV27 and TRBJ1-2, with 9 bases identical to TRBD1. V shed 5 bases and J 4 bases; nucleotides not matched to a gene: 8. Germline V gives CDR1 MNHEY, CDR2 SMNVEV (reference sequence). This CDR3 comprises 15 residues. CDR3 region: CASSTNRGLIYGYTF. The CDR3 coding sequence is TGTGCCAGCAGTACGAACAGGGGGCTTATCTATGGCTACACCTTC.

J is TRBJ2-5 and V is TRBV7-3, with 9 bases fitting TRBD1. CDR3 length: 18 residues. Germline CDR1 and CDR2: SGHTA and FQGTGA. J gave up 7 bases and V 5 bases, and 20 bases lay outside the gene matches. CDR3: CASSPPRTGAVKPGTQYF. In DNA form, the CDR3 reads TGTGCCAGCAGCCCTCCCCGGACAGGGGCCGTAAAGCCCGGGACCCAGTACTTC.